This T cell receptor beta chain was retrieved from a study of blood T cell repertoires in COVID-19. The assay was immunoSEQ multiplex PCR, and TCRdb's table has in-frame clones only and misses some. The table records 120,000 or so clones, almost 70% of them present only once. The TCR originated in a woman between 70 and 85 years old with acute or convalescent COVID-19. Sequences were obtained from peripheral blood.

The CDR3 protein is CASRLAGGDTQYF. CDR3 nucleotide sequence: TGTGCCAGTCGACTAGCGGGGGGAGATACGCAGTATTTT. V gene TRBV19 combines with J gene TRBJ2-3; TRBD2 aligns across 13 bases. This CDR3 region has 13 residues. V shed 8 bases and J 5 bases; nucleotides not matched to a gene: 1. Germline V gives CDR1 LNHDA, CDR2 SQIVND (reference sequence).